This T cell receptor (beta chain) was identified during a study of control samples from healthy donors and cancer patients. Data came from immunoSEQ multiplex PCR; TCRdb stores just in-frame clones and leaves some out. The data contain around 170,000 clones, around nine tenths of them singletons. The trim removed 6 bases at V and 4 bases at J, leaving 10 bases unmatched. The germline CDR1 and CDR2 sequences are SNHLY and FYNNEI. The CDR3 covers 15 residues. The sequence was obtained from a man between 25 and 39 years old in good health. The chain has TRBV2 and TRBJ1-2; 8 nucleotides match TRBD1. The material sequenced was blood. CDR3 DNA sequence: TGTGCCAGCAGGGAGGGACAGGTAGTGGGCTATGGCTACACCTTC. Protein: CASREGQVVGYGYTF.